This T cell receptor (beta chain) was recorded in a study of cytomegalovirus exposure and HLA in healthy donors. Turning to the study itself: Sequencing of roughly 180 million T cells in an earlier analysis found 100 million or so unique TCR beta sequences. Findings and limits, study-wide: Compared with the approximately 680-donor mean, an Asian-associated ancestry cluster reportedly had fewer N-insertions, according to a later analysis.

60 Vbeta and 13 Jbeta primers were used in PCR. Assay: immunoSEQ multiplex PCR; the TCRdb copy retains only in-frame clones and omits some. The sample has approximately 160,000 clones; roughly 77% are singletons. This CDR3 region has 14 residues. The V gene's germline CDR1 is SGHTA and CDR2 FQGNSA. With 4 bases clipped from V and 4 bases from J, the junction kept 3 bases outside the gene matches. To note about this clone: The antigen is unknown.

The sequenced sample was PBMCs. The V and J genes are TRBV7-2 and TRBJ2-7, with 11 bases matching TRBD2. The receptor comes from a male donor in good health and CMV-seronegative. CDR3: CASSWTSGSYEQYF. Written as DNA, the CDR3 is TGTGCCAGCAGCTGGACTAGCGGGTCTTACGAGCAGTACTTC.